This T cell receptor beta chain was documented in a study of T cells after posttransplantation cyclophosphamide (dated by TCRdb to the mid-2010s). At the level of the whole study: The study tracked T cell repertoire reconstitution by TRB sequencing after myeloablative bone marrow transplantation using posttransplantation cyclophosphamide as GVHD prophylaxis. Samples from some 40 PTCy-treated patients, along with samples from roughly 15 of their related bone marrow donors, underwent antigen receptor sequencing. TRB sequencing was performed on blood from all 35 or so PTCy patients with 1-year posttransplant specimens. In 3 patients, up to 3 additional blood samples taken between 2 and 5.2 years after transplant also underwent TRB sequencing, as did pretransplant blood from a handful of patients. TRA and TRB clonality were tightly correlated in ten or so samples, so subsequent TCR analyses focused on TRB only. Public TRB sequences were queried against a database of over 3,600 sequences associated with responses to pathogens, tumor antigens, self-antigens and alloantigens. What the research found in general, with its limitations: The TRB repertoires of T cells infiltrating skin or GI tract showed only limited overlap with the TRB repertoires of T cells in blood. Across 45 to 50 patients, TRB clonality was highly associated with recipient CMV seropositivity and CMV reactivation, and PTCy diversity was similar to diversity in CNI/methotrexate controls. Donor-recipient similarity was low at 1-2 months but rose over the first year, and later blood repertoires were often dominated by donor CD8+ memory clones.

TRB sequencing used genomic DNA with the immunoSEQ assay at survey resolution or the hsTCRB kit. Under the source paper's analysis protocol: Initial read processing used immunoSEQ software, and repertoire analyses used the LymphoSeq R package. For each TRB dataset, clonality was calculated as 1 minus normalized Shannon entropy, and the Gini coefficient was computed as well. To infer phenotypes in unsorted samples, TRB sequences from sorted subsets of the recipient or donor were mapped onto unsorted samples from the same recipient. In its TCRdb copy, this immuneACCESS table keeps in-frame sequences only and misses some clones. Where compared with another copy, unresolved V genes explain less than half of these, and the others have no known cause. Clone size and V and J calls were adopted from that table, with D and trimming inferred from the DNA. Across this sample there are roughly 30,000 clones, with about 90% seen only once. About 15% of the sample is in the top ten clones.

The PTCy-treated patients were drawn from a prospective, multi-institutional clinical trial. Peripheral blood and bone marrow mononuclear cells were isolated by Ficoll-Hypaque density centrifugation and cryopreserved. Based on the germline V gene, the CDR1 and CDR2 sequences are WSHSY and SAAADI. Spanning cysteine to phenylalanine, the CDR3 consists of 15 amino acids. Only the CDR3 portion is preserved as DNA: 45 bases, with reading frame beginning at the first base. From V the trimming removes 3 bases and from J it removes 6 bases, while the gene matches leave 5 bases of the junction unaccounted for. Notes on this clone: The antigen this receptor binds is unknown. Base qualities are not at hand, and no much larger clone is one base apart.

The V and J segments used are TRBV10-2 and TRBJ1-6; 7 central nucleotides agree with TRBD1. Sequences were obtained from PBMCs. The clonotype was recovered from a woman aged 40 to 50 with a blood cancer, CMV-positive, and with a related stem cell donor. The nucleotide sequence reads TGCGCCAGCAGTGAAGGGGACAGAGTTAATTCACCCCTCCACTTT. Its product reads: CASSEGDRVNSPLHF.